This T cell receptor beta chain emerged from a study of identical twins. TCRdb redid the calling of the 5' RACE reads with MiXCR, one entry per CDR3 protein. The sample has 200,000 to 300,000 distinct CDR3 sequences, roughly an eighth seen once. Germline V gene data show CDR1 as KGHSY and CDR2 as FQNENV. V lost 1 base and J 6 bases, leaving 9 bases between the germline ends. The CDR3 is made up of 13 amino acids. These data also formed part of another study, on yellow fever vaccine responses in identical twins.

The chain couples TRBV16 to TRBJ1-2, with TRBD1 as a possible D gene (6 bases). Sequenced material: memory (CD45RO+) T cells sorted from blood. The origin of this receptor is a woman younger than 35 in good health. The CDR3 sequence: CASSQYQGNGYTF. The DNA for the CDR3 is TGTGCCAGCAGCCAATATCAGGGGAATGGCTACACCTTC. Full variable domain (missing parts from reference TRBV16 and TRBJ1-2): GEEVAQTPKHLVRGEGQKAKLYCAPIKGHSYVFWYQQVLKNEFKFLISFQNENVFDETGMPKERFSAKCLPNSPCSLEIQATKLEDSAVYFCASSQYQGNGYTFGSGTRLTVV.